Here is one TCR beta chain with its context. The entry originates in a study of CDR3 diversity in severe acne. The germline V gene has CDR1 LGHNA and CDR2 YSLEER. The V gene lost 9 bases and the J gene lost 0 bases, with 11 bases spanning the gap. This CDR3 contains 13 residues. TCRdb reprocessed the PCR reads via MiXCR and lists one record per CDR3 protein. The sample lists roughly 100,000 distinct CDR3 sequences; roughly 51% were seen once. The chain links TRBV4-3 to TRBJ1-1; weak D call: TRBD1 (5 bases). Sequencing was performed on blood. The origin of this receptor is a male donor with acne. The CDR3, as DNA: TGCGCCAGTAACAGGCGCATGAACACTGAAGCTTTCTTT. Residues: CASNRRMNTEAFF.